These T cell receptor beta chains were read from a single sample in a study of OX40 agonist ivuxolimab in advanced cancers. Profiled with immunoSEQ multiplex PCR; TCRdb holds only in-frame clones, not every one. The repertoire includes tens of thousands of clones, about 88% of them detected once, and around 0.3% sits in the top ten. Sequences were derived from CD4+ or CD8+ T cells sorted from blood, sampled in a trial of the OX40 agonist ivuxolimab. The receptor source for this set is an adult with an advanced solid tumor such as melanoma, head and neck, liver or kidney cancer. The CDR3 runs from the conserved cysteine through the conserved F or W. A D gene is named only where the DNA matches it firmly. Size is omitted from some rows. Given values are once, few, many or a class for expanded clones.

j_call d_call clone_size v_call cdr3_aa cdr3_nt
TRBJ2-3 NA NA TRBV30 CAWRGSAYNTDTQYF TGTGCCTGGAGGGGCTCGGCATACAACACAGATACGCAGTATTTT
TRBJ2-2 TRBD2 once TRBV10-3 CAIRRGTSEAGELFF TGTGCCATCAGAAGAGGGACTAGTGAGGCCGGGGAGCTGTTTTTT
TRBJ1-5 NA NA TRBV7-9 CASSPEGRGQPQHF TGTGCCAGCAGCCCCGAGGGAAGGGGTCAGCCCCAGCATTTT
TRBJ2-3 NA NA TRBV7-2 CASRREPRWGDTQYF TGTGCCAGCCGCCGGGAGCCGAGGTGGGGAGATACGCAGTATTTT
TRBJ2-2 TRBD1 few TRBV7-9 CASSKWDRAVNTGELFF TGTGCCAGCAGCAAGTGGGACAGGGCGGTCAACACCGGGGAGCTGTTTTTT
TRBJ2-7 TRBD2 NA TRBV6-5 CASSYSGTSGTYEQYF TGTGCCAGCAGTTACTCGGGGACTAGCGGGACCTACGAGCAGTACTTC
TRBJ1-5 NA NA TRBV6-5 CASSIRDSNQPQHF TGTGCCAGCAGTATCCGGGACAGCAATCAGCCCCAGCATTTT
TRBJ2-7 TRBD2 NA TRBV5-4 CASSPPSSGGAYEQYF TGTGCCAGCAGCCCACCCTCTAGCGGGGGGGCCTACGAGCAGTACTTC
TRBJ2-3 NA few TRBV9 CASSAPAWLDMSDTQYF TGTGCCAGCAGCGCGCCGGCGTGGCTAGACATGTCAGATACGCAGTATTTT
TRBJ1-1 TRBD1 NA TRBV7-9 CASSPGTGRNTEAFF TGTGCCAGCAGCCCCGGGACAGGCAGAAACACTGAAGCTTTCTTT
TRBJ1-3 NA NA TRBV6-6 CASSPAGSGNTIYF TGTGCCAGCAGCCCCGCAGGGTCTGGAAACACCATATATTTT
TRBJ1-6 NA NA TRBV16 CASSQSTPTNSPLHF TGTGCCAGCAGCCAATCAACACCAACAAATTCACCCCTCCACTTT
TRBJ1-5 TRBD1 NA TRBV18 CASSPSTGMSNQPQHF TGTGCCAGCTCACCATCGACAGGGATGAGCAATCAGCCCCAGCATTTT
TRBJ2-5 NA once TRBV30 CAWSVQVTQYF TGTGCCTGGAGTGTACAAGTGACCCAGTACTTC
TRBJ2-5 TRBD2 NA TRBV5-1 CASSSPVAGGETQYF TGCGCCAGCAGCTCCCCGGTAGCGGGGGGAGAGACCCAGTACTTC
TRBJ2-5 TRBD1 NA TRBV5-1 CASSFPEPDLTGGETQYF TGCGCCAGCAGCTTCCCCGAACCCGACCTCACAGGGGGGGAGACCCAGTACTTC
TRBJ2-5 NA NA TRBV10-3 CAISDHIPGAGEQYF TGTGCCATCAGTGATCACATTCCGGGGGCCGGGGAGCAGTACTTC
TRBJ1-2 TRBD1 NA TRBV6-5 CASTPQGASGYTF TGTGCCAGCACTCCACAGGGGGCCTCTGGCTACACCTTC
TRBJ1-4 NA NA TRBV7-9 CASSPRGVVGNEKLFF TGTGCCAGCAGCCCACGGGGGGTTGTGGGTAATGAAAAACTGTTTTTT
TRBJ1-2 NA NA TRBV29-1 CSVVAGPGSPAGYTF TGCAGCGTTGTTGCCGGGCCGGGATCCCCGGCTGGCTACACCTTC
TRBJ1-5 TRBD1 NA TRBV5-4 CASSSGGQGAGQPQHF TGTGCCAGCAGCTCAGGGGGACAGGGGGCGGGACAGCCCCAGCATTTT
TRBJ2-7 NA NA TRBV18 CASSPGIFDPRREEQYF TGTGCCAGCTCACCAGGAATCTTTGATCCCCGCAGAGAGGAGCAGTACTTC
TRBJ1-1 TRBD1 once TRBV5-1 CASSLKRGQAILNTEAFF TGCGCCAGCAGCTTGAAAAGGGGACAGGCTATCCTGAACACTGAAGCTTTCTTT
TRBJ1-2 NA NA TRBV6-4 CASSDGGVGGYTF TGTGCCAGCAGTGACGGGGGAGTCGGTGGCTACACCTTC
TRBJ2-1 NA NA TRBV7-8 CASSSPILVGDYNEQFF TGTGCCAGCAGCTCCCCCATCTTGGTAGGGGACTACAATGAGCAGTTCTTC
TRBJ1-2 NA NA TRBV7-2 CASSLNPLVGGRVYGYTF TGTGCCAGCAGCTTAAATCCACTTGTGGGGGGGCGCGTCTATGGCTACACCTTC
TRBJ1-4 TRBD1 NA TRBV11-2 CASSQDRGANEKLFF TGTGCCAGCAGCCAGGACAGGGGAGCTAATGAAAAACTGTTTTTT
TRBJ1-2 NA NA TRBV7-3 CASSPQGRANYGYTF TGTGCCAGCAGCCCCCAGGGGCGAGCTAACTATGGCTACACCTTC
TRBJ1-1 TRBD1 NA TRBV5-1 CASQERTGTMNTEAFF TGCGCCAGCCAGGAGCGGACAGGGACCATGAACACTGAAGCTTTCTTT
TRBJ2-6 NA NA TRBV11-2 CASSPTRASGANVLTF TGTGCCAGCAGTCCGACTCGGGCATCTGGGGCCAACGTCCTGACTTTC
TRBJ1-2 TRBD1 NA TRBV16 CASSPDRGRGYTF TGTGCCAGCAGCCCCGACAGGGGACGTGGCTACACCTTC
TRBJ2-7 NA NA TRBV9 CASSVASDIVWEEQYF TGTGCCAGCAGCGTAGCCTCGGACATCGTTTGGGAGGAGCAGTACTTC
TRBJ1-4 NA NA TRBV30 CAWSQGRSGNEKLFF TGTGCCTGGAGCCAGGGTAGATCGGGTAATGAAAAACTGTTTTTT
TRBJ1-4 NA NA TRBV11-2 CASSLRRGSLDEKLFF TGTGCCAGCAGCTTACGTAGGGGATCTTTGGATGAAAAACTGTTTTTT
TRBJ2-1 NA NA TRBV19 CASSIVHNEQFF TGTGCCAGTAGTATAGTCCACAATGAGCAGTTCTTC
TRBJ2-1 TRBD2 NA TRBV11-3 CASSLSGSGGALEQFF TGTGCCAGCAGCTTATCGGGTAGCGGGGGGGCCCTAGAGCAGTTCTTC
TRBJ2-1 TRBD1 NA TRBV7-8 CASMGQKSSYNEQFF TGTGCCAGCATGGGACAGAAGAGCTCCTACAATGAGCAGTTCTTC